Presented here are 18 T cell receptor beta chains from one specimen sequenced in a study of T-cell reconstitution after alpha-beta-depleted transplantation in children. Library preparation (for TCRbeta) was performed with unique molecular identifiers. TCRdb redid the calling of the PCR reads with MiXCR, one entry per CDR3 protein. The repertoire consists of around 960,000 distinct CDR3 sequences, with about 30% occurring once and the leading ten covering about 28%. The sample was PBMCs, mostly from graft donor cells, taken 360 days after TCRalphabeta/CD19-depleted stem cell transplant. The receptors here all came from a boy younger than two who had a stem cell transplant for SCID, so the T cells may come from the graft donor.

CDR3 nucleotides: TGTGCCAGCAGCACCAACGGGGCCACTAATGAAAAACTGTTTTTT. This codes for CASSTNGATNEKLFF. The chain carries TRBV6-1 and TRBJ1-4, with D tentatively TRBD1 (5 bases). This CDR3 comprises 15 residues. Germline CDR1 is MNHNS and CDR2 is SASEGT. V was clipped by 6 bases and J by 2 bases, with 13 bases between them.

This chain uses TRBV7-2 with TRBJ2-7; 14 bases line up with TRBD2. In germline, CDR1 is SGHTA, CDR2 FQGNSA. V was pared by 4 bases and J by 4 bases, with 6 bases of the junction left unmatched. The CDR3 has 16 residues. The CDR3 sequence: CASSWGTSGGDYEQYF. The CDR3 DNA reads TGTGCCAGCAGCTGGGGGACTAGCGGGGGAGATTACGAGCAGTACTTC.

The V gene is TRBV12-3 or TRBV12-4, the J gene TRBJ1-5, with D uncertain. V was trimmed by 6 bases and J by 7 bases, leaving 13 bases between them. The length of the CDR3 is 13 residues. The CDR3 DNA sequence: TGTGCCAGCAGGAGCCGGGCGGGGCAGCCCCAGCATTTT. Protein sequence: CASRSRAGQPQHF.

The chain carries TRBV20-1 and TRBJ2-7; 8 bases align to TRBD1. V lost 0 bases, J lost 3 bases, and 19 bases stayed unmatched. The CDR3 loop spans 19 amino acids. From germline, CDR1 is DFQATT and CDR2 SNEGSKA (reference sequence). CDR3 protein: CSARDFRGLEGIRGYEQYF. The CDR3 DNA follows: TGCAGTGCTAGAGATTTCAGGGGGCTCGAGGGGATACGGGGCTACGAGCAGTACTTC.

This clonotype was detected only a few times. V and J are TRBV9 and TRBJ2-7; no firm D call. The CDR3 loop spans 15 amino acids. The V gene's germline CDR1 is SGDLS and CDR2 YYNGEE. V lost 0 bases to trimming and J lost 1 base, with 11 bases between them. CDR3 DNA: TGTGCCAGCAGCGTAGCCCCGACGGAGTCCTACGAGCAGTACTTC. This gives the protein CASSVAPTESYEQYF.

On this clonotype: Here the CDR3 omits its conserved ending phenylalanine or tryptophan, so a read error is the likely source. This rearrangement joins TRBV29-1 to TRBJ2-7; D tentatively fits TRBD1 or TRBD2 (6 bases each). V was cut by 7 bases and J by 6 bases, with 16 bases left in between. Looked up from germline, CDR1 is SQVTM and CDR2 is ANQGSEA. The CDR3 contains 12 residues. The CDR3 region has the DNA TGCAGCGGCCGCGCTTCGGGGGCCGAGCAGTACCTC. Its translation is CSGRASGAEQYL.

This clonotype turned up a few times. The chain employs TRBV5-1 and TRBJ2-7; TRBD1 matches at 7 bases. CDR3 length: 17 residues. Germline CDR1 and CDR2: SGHRS and YFSETQ. J was trimmed by 4 bases and V by 10 bases; bases with no gene match: 23. The CDR3 DNA sequence: TGCGCCTCCAGGACAGGTTCCCTATCAAACTCGATATACGAGCAGTACTTC. This sequence encodes CASRTGSLSNSIYEQYF.

The genes are TRBV25-1 and TRBJ2-3; 8 nucleotides align to TRBD2. V lost 1 base to trimming and J lost 13 bases; unmatched junction nucleotides: 10. Germline V gene lookup returns CDR1 MGHDK and CDR2 SYGVNS. CDR3 length equals 14 residues. The CDR3 sequence: CASSESSSGASEYF. For the CDR3, the DNA is TGTGCCAGCAGTGAATCGAGTAGCGGGGCCTCCGAGTATTTT.

This chain links TRBV12-3 or TRBV12-4 with TRBJ2-7, with 10 bases aligning to TRBD1. V was pared by 5 bases and J by 4 bases, with 8 bases of the junction left unmatched. The CDR3 has 15 residues. The CDR3 DNA is TGTGCCAGCAGTGCCCGGGACAGGGGTCGGTACGAGCAGTACTTC. Its translation: CASSARDRGRYEQYF.

The CDR3 nucleotides are TGCAGTGCTGCCCCCCTAGCGGGGCAAAACATTCAGTACTTC. It translates to CSAAPLAGQNIQYF. The chain uses TRBV20-1 and TRBJ2-4; 9 nucleotides agree with TRBD2. The CDR3 runs 14 residues. Trimming removed 5 bases from V and 5 bases from J; junction bases left unmatched: 7. Germline V gene data show CDR1 as DFQATT and CDR2 as SNEGSKA (reference sequence).

The rearrangement joins TRBV29-1 to TRBJ1-2; maybe TRBD1 (5 bases). The CDR3 extends over 12 amino acids. The V and J ends lost 8 bases and 8 bases respectively, with 18 bases between them. Looked up from germline, CDR1 is SQVTM and CDR2 is ANQGSEA. The CDR3 sequence is CSLRWGEGGYTF. Here the CDR3 DNA reads TGCAGCCTCCGATGGGGGGAAGGCGGCTACACCTTC. Drawing the rest from reference TRBV29-1 and TRBJ1-2, the complete variable domain is SAVISQKPSRDICQRGTSLTIQCQVDSQVTMMFWYRQQPGQSLTLIATANQGSEATYESGFVIDKFPISRPNLTFSTLTVSNMSPEDSSIYLCSLRWGEGGYTFGSGTRLTVV.

V gene TRBV27 combines with J gene TRBJ1-5; 10 bases are a match to TRBD1. The CDR3 spans 17 residues. Unmatched junction bases numbered 12, after V lost 6 bases and J lost 4 bases. Per the germline V gene, CDR1 is MNHEY and CDR2 is SMNVEV (reference sequence). The CDR3 nucleotides are TGTGCCAGCAGCCCGGGGGACAGGGGATGGAAGAATCAGCCCCAGCATTTT. Translated: CASSPGDRGWKNQPQHF.

V and J are TRBV5-1 and TRBJ2-3, with D hard to call. This CDR3 is built from 12 residues. Germline V gene sequence: CDR1 SGHRS, CDR2 YFSETQ. The V end lost 4 bases, the J end lost 8 bases, and 11 bases lay between the germline ends. The CDR3 sequence: CASSLFDGTQYF. The DNA for the CDR3 is TGCGCCAGCAGCCTTTTCGACGGTACGCAGTATTTT.

This clonotype was seen more than once but under ten times. The J gene is TRBJ2-1, the V gene TRBV18; D perhaps matches TRBD1 (5 bases). In germline, CDR1 is KGHSH, CDR2 LQKENI. V was clipped by 2 bases and J by 4 bases, with 12 bases between them. The CDR3 runs to 15 residues. CDR3 sequence reads: CASSPDGARYNEQFF. The CDR3 DNA reads TGTGCCAGCTCACCAGATGGGGCGAGGTACAATGAGCAGTTCTTC.

The genes are TRBV6-5 and TRBJ2-1; 12 bases map to TRBD1. This CDR3 region has 18 residues. The trim removed 4 bases at V and 4 bases at J, leaving 11 bases unmatched. Per the germline V gene, CDR1 is MNHEY and CDR2 is SVGAGI. In nucleotides, the CDR3 is TGTGCCAGCAGTTGGGGGGGGGACAGGGGGCGGTTTTACAATGAGCAGTTCTTC. Its translation is CASSWGGDRGRFYNEQFF.

This clonotype came up a few times. The rearrangement links TRBV24-1 to TRBJ2-1, with D possibly TRBD2 on 7 matching bases. V was cut by 3 bases and J by 7 bases, with 18 bases left in between. The CDR3 extends over 16 amino acids. CDR1 is KGHDR, CDR2 SFDVKD, per germline. The CDR3 sequence is CATSDGRGGRWNEQFF. Written as DNA, the CDR3 is TGTGCCACCAGTGATGGTAGGGGGGGGAGGTGGAATGAGCAGTTCTTC.

The chain recombines TRBV2 with TRBJ1-2; 9 positions match TRBD1. The CDR3 sequence is 15 residues long. J was trimmed by 4 bases and V by 6 bases; bases with no gene match: 9. Germline CDR1 SNHLY, CDR2 FYNNEI. The CDR3 region is CASRANRQGVYGYTF. CDR3 nucleotides: TGTGCCAGCAGAGCCAATAGACAGGGGGTCTATGGCTACACCTTC.

The rearrangement joins TRBV4-2 to TRBJ2-3, with D perhaps matching TRBD1 or TRBD2 (6 bases each). Trimming removed 4 bases at V and 2 bases at J, with 13 bases between. There are 15 residues in the CDR3. The germline gives CDR1 LGHNA, CDR2 YNFKEQ. CDR3 bases: TGTGCCAGCAGCCGGGATCCGGGGGCCACAGATACGCAGTATTTT. This gives the protein CASSRDPGATDTQYF.